These T cell receptor beta chains were read from a single sample in a study of CD8 T cells in ankylosing spondylitis. TCRdb re-called the 5' RACE reads with MiXCR, one entry per CDR3 protein. This sample has around 140,000 distinct CDR3 sequences; approximately 17% occur once, and the top ten carry about 30%. Material: blood, either unsorted or a sorted T cell fraction (not recorded which). All receptors derive from a male donor with ankylosing spondylitis. Both conserved end residues are part of each CDR3. The D gene is left open where the match is weak. Expanded clones are given a class, and other clones once, few, many or no size at all.

TRBV12-1	few	TRBJ2-4	.	CASSFLRTVDIQYF	TGTGCCAGCAGCTTTCTACGGACAGTAGACATTCAGTACTTC
TRBV6-4	few	TRBJ2-4	TRBD2	CASSPNIAGRAKNIQYF	TGTGCCAGCAGTCCTAATATAGCGGGAAGGGCCAAAAACATTCAGTACTTC
TRBV5-1	.	TRBJ1-1	.	CASSLDLGLHTEAFF	TGCGCCAGCAGCTTGGATCTAGGGTTGCACACTGAAGCTTTCTTT
TRBV25-1	.	TRBJ1-5	.	CASSDRGSNQPQHF	TGTGCCAGCAGTGACAGAGGGAGCAATCAGCCCCAGCATTTT
TRBV7-9	few	TRBJ2-3	.	CASSPSAGLTDTQYF	TGTGCCAGCAGCCCTAGTGCGGGGCTCACAGATACGCAGTATTTT
TRBV27	few	TRBJ2-5	.	CASSLAGYQETQYF	TGTGCCAGCAGTTTGGCGGGTTACCAAGAGACCCAGTACTTC
TRBV7-9	.	TRBJ2-2	.	CASSLVRTNTGELFF	TGTGCCAGCAGCTTAGTAAGGACTAACACCGGGGAGCTGTTTTTT
TRBV14	.	TRBJ1-1	.	CASSQDGTEAFF	TGTGCCAGCAGCCAAGACGGTACTGAAGCTTTCTTT
TRBV7-2	.	TRBJ2-7	.	CASSDWSSYEQYF	TGTGCCAGCAGCGACTGGAGCTCCTACGAGCAGTACTTC
TRBV19	.	TRBJ2-1	.	CASSFRISYNEQFF	TGTGCCAGTAGTTTTCGGATCTCGTACAATGAGCAGTTCTTC
TRBV7-9	once	TRBJ2-1	.	CASSLGDGGVF	TGTGCCAGCAGCTTAGGGGACGGTGGAGTCTTC
TRBV27	.	TRBJ2-1	TRBD2	CASSPIPGLAGDEQFF	TGTGCCAGCAGTCCCATTCCGGGACTAGCGGGAGATGAGCAGTTCTTC
TRBV4-1	many	TRBJ2-7	TRBD2	CASSQEVSGSSYEQYF	TGCGCCAGCAGCCAAGAAGTTAGCGGGAGCAGCTACGAGCAGTACTTC
TRBV11-2	many	TRBJ2-3	TRBD2	CASSLTSGPSDTQYF	TGTGCCAGCAGCCTGACTAGCGGGCCATCAGATACGCAGTATTTT
TRBV2	few	TRBJ1-1	.	CATTLEPSAFF	TGTGCCACCACTCTTGAGCCATCGGCTTTCTTT
TRBV7-2	.	TRBJ2-1	.	CASSPFLSSYNEQFF	TGTGCCAGCAGCCCATTCCTGAGCTCCTACAATGAGCAGTTCTTC
TRBV3-1	few	TRBJ2-1	.	CASSQYLPTSGYNEQFF	TGTGCCAGCAGCCAATACCTTCCCACCTCAGGGTACAATGAGCAGTTCTTC
TRBV7-2	few	TRBJ2-4	TRBD2	CASSPWTSGREGIQYF	TGTGCCAGCAGCCCTTGGACTAGCGGGAGGGAGGGCATTCAGTACTTC
TRBV27	.	TRBJ2-7	TRBD1	CASSSGTEYYEQYF	TGTGCCAGCAGTTCCGGGACAGAATACTACGAGCAGTACTTC
TRBV25-1	.	TRBJ1-6	.	CASSAFPEWGGSPLHF	TGTGCCAGCAGTGCATTCCCCGAGTGGGGGGGGTCACCCCTCCACTTT
TRBV6-2/TRBV6-3	.	TRBJ2-3	.	CASSYGGVSDTQYF	TGTGCCAGCAGTTACGGGGGAGTTTCAGATACGCAGTATTTT
TRBV14	few	TRBJ2-5	.	CASSQENQETQYF	TGTGCCAGCAGCCAAGAAAATCAAGAGACCCAGTACTTC
TRBV29-1	many	TRBJ2-2	.	CSVQKRGPNTGELFF	TGCAGCGTCCAAAAACGGGGCCCGAACACCGGGGAGCTGTTTTTT
TRBV12-5	few	TRBJ2-1	.	CASGFAGEVNEQFF	TGTGCTAGTGGTTTTGCAGGGGAGGTCAATGAGCAGTTCTTC
TRBV19	few	TRBJ1-5	.	CASSMFGGSQPQHF	TGTGCCAGTAGTATGTTTGGGGGCAGTCAGCCCCAGCATTTT
TRBV4-3	few	TRBJ2-4	.	CASSQEKGWGLQYF	TGCGCCAGCAGCCAAGAGAAGGGCTGGGGCTTACAGTACTTC
TRBV9	once	TRBJ2-2	.	CASSGPNTGELFF	TGTGCCAGCAGCGGCCCAAACACCGGGGAGCTGTTTTTT
TRBV10-3	few	TRBJ1-2	.	CAISLGVTPYGYTF	TGTGCCATCTCCCTGGGAGTCACGCCCTATGGCTACACCTTC
TRBV3-1	many	TRBJ2-1	TRBD2	CASSQTPGLSSSYNEQFF	TGTGCCAGCAGCCAAACTCCGGGACTATCGAGCTCCTACAATGAGCAGTTCTTC
TRBV27	few	TRBJ2-1	.	CASSYAASEQFF	TGTGCCAGCAGTTACGCAGCGAGTGAGCAGTTCTTC
TRBV20-1	few	TRBJ2-5	.	CSGLSETQYF	TGCAGTGGCCTGTCGGAGACCCAGTACTTC
TRBV2	.	TRBJ2-1	.	CASSEVLRGIGEQFF	TGTGCCAGCAGTGAGGTTCTAAGGGGAATCGGTGAGCAGTTCTTC
TRBV15	few	TRBJ1-5	.	CATSRDKGFGQPQHF	TGTGCCACCAGCAGAGATAAGGGGTTTGGGCAGCCCCAGCATTTT
TRBV20-1	few	TRBJ2-1	TRBD2	CSARSDIGLAGITTSEQFF	TGCAGTGCTAGATCGGATATTGGACTAGCGGGAATCACGACCAGTGAGCAGTTCTTC
TRBV29-1	many	TRBJ2-7	.	CSVKGGHLSYEQYF	TGCAGCGTAAAAGGGGGACACTTGTCCTACGAGCAGTACTTC
TRBV29-1	.	TRBJ2-5	.	CSVADGQETQYF	TGCAGCGTTGCTGATGGACAAGAGACCCAGTACTTC
TRBV29-1	.	TRBJ2-7	TRBD1	CSVEGRQGYEQYF	TGCAGCGTTGAAGGTCGACAGGGTTACGAGCAGTACTTC
TRBV21-1	.	TRBJ2-5	.	CASSKKTGAVPETQYF	TGTGCCAGCAGCAAAAAGACAGGGGCAGTTCCGGAGACCCAGTACTTC
TRBV9	.	TRBJ2-1	TRBD2	CASSSRTSGRAYNEQFF	TGTGCCAGCAGCTCCCGGACTAGCGGGAGGGCCTACAATGAGCAGTTCTTC
TRBV5-5	few	TRBJ2-7	.	CASSLVDSHYEQYF	TGTGCCAGCAGCTTGGTGGACAGCCACTACGAGCAGTACTTC
TRBV7-9	few	TRBJ1-4	.	CASSLRVDKNEKLFF	TGTGCCAGCAGCTTACGTGTAGACAAAAATGAAAAACTGTTTTTT
TRBV7-9	.	TRBJ2-3	.	CASSLVFSTDTQYF	TGTGCCAGCAGCTTAGTTTTCAGCACAGATACGCAGTATTTT
TRBV20-1	many	TRBJ2-3	TRBD1	CSARGTGEGDTQYF	TGCAGTGCTAGAGGGACAGGGGAGGGAGATACGCAGTATTTT
TRBV24-1	many	TRBJ2-1	TRBD2	CATSDRGTSGINEQFF	TGTGCCACCAGTGATCGAGGGACTAGCGGGATCAATGAGCAGTTCTTC
TRBV27	.	TRBJ2-7	.	CASSHRDVFSEQYF	TGTGCCAGCAGCCACCGGGACGTATTCTCCGAGCAGTACTTC
TRBV20-1	.	TRBJ2-7	.	CSAFLDEQYF	TGCAGTGCTTTTCTCGACGAGCAGTACTTC
TRBV6-2/TRBV6-3	few	TRBJ1-2	.	CASTGQRGASYGYTF	TGTGCCAGCACCGGGCAACGGGGCGCAAGTTATGGCTACACCTTC
TRBV9	many	TRBJ1-5	TRBD1	CASSAPDRGNQPQHF	TGTGCCAGCAGCGCTCCGGACAGGGGGAATCAGCCCCAGCATTTT
TRBV24-1	.	TRBJ2-1	TRBD1	CATSEAAWTGASYNEQFF	TGTGCCACCAGTGAGGCAGCCTGGACAGGGGCATCCTACAATGAGCAGTTCTTC
TRBV12-5	once	TRBJ1-5	TRBD1	CASGLAGQGEQPRHF	TGTGCTAGTGGTTTGGCCGGACAGGGAGAACAGCCCCGGCATTTT
TRBV27	many	TRBJ2-7	.	CASSLSSLASYEQYF	TGTGCCAGCAGTTTATCGTCCCTAGCGAGCTACGAGCAGTACTTC
TRBV6-1	.	TRBJ2-7	TRBD1	CASSAWTGYEQYF	TGTGCCAGCAGTGCCTGGACAGGCTACGAGCAGTACTTC
TRBV12-1	.	TRBJ2-7	.	CASSFLRDRDSYEQYF	TGTGCCAGCAGCTTTCTCCGGGACAGGGACTCCTACGAGCAGTACTTC